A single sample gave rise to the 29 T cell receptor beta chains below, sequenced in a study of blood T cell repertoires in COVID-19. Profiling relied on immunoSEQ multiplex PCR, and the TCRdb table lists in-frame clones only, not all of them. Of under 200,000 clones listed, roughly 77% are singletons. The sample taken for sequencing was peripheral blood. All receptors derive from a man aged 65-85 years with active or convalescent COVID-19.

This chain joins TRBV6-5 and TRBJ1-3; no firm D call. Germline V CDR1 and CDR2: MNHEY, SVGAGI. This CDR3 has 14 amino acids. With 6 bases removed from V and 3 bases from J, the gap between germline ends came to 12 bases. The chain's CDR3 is CASSPTAGGNTIYF. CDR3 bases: TGTGCCAGCAGCCCGACCGCGGGTGGAAACACCATATATTTT.

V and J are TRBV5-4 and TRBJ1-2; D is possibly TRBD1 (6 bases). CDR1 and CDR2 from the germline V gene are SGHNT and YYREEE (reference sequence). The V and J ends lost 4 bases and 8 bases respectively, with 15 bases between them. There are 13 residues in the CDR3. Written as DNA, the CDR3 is TGTGCCAGCAGCCCACCGGACAGATACGGCTACACCTTC. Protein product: CASSPPDRYGYTF.

CDR3 sequence reads: CASTQGNSNQPQHF. Here the CDR3 DNA reads TGTGCCAGCACCCAGGGGAATAGCAATCAGCCCCAGCATTTT. V gene TRBV7-9 combines with J gene TRBJ1-5, with D tentatively TRBD1 (6 bases). Germline V gives CDR1 SEHNR, CDR2 FQNEAQ (reference sequence). This CDR3 contains 14 residues. V was clipped by 7 bases and J by 0 bases, with 10 bases between them.

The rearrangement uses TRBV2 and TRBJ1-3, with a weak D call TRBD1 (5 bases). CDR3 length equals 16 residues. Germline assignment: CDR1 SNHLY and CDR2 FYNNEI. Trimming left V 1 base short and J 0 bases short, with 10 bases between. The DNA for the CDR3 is TGTGCCAGCAGTGAAGAACAGGTCAACTCTGGAAACACCATATATTTT. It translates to CASSEEQVNSGNTIYF.

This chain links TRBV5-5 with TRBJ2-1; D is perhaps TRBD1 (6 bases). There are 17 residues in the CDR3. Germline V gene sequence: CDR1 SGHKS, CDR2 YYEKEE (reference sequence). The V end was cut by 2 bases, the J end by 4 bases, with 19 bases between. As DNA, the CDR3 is TGTGCCAGCAGCTTAGGGGGTGTAGGCCCACCATACAATGAGCAGTTCTTC. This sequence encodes CASSLGGVGPPYNEQFF.

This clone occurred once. This chain's CDR3 is CASSVRQGPSGNTIYF. In DNA, the CDR3 is TGTGCCAGCAGCGTCAGACAGGGCCCCTCTGGAAACACCATATATTTT. The chain is built from TRBV7-9 and TRBJ1-3; 7 positions match TRBD1. Germline lookup yields CDR1 SEHNR and CDR2 FQNEAQ (reference sequence). The trim removed 5 bases at V and 0 bases at J, leaving 7 bases unmatched. The CDR3 contains 16 residues.

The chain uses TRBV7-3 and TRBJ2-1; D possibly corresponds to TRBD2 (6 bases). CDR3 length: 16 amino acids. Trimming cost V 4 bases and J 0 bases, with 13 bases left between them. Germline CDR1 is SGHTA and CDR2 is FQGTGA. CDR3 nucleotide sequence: TGTGCCAGCAGCTCCTCATTAGCGGTCTCCTACAATGAGCAGTTCTTC. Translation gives CASSSSLAVSYNEQFF.

The CDR3 DNA sequence: TGTGCCAGCCGAGGGGACAGTAGCTCCTATAATTCACCCCTCCACTTT. Translating it yields CASRGDSSSYNSPLHF. The V call is TRBV2, the J call TRBJ1-6; 7 nucleotides line up with TRBD1. Germline V lookup: CDR1 SNHLY, CDR2 FYNNEI. V lost 8 bases to trimming and J lost 0 bases; unmatched junction nucleotides: 7. The CDR3 extends over 16 amino acids.

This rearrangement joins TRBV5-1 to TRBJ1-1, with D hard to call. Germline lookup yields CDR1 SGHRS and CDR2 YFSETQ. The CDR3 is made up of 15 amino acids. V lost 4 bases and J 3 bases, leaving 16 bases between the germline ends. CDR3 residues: CASSLRGYGDTEAFF. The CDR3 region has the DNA TGCGCCAGCAGCCTCCGGGGATATGGGGACACTGAAGCTTTCTTT.

CDR3 DNA sequence: TGTGCCAGCAGCCCTATGGGGGCAGGCGGCTACACCTTC. Translating it yields CASSPMGAGGYTF. The rearrangement uses TRBV7-8 and TRBJ1-2; a possible D gene is TRBD1 (6 bases). This CDR3 is 13 amino acids long. The germline gives CDR1 SGHVS, CDR2 FQNEAQ. The V end lost 5 bases, the J end lost 8 bases, and 15 bases lay between the germline ends.

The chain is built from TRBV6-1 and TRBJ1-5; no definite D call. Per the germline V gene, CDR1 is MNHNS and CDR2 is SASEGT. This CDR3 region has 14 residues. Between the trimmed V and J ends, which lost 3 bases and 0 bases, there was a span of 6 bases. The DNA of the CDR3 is TGTGCCAGCAGTGAGCAGGATAGCAATCAGCCCCAGCATTTT. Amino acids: CASSEQDSNQPQHF.

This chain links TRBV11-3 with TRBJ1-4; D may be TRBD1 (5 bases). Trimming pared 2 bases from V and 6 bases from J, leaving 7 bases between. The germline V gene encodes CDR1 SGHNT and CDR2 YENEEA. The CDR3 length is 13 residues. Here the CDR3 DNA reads TGTGCCAGCAGCTTAAAAGGGGATGAAAAACTGTTTTTT. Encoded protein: CASSLKGDEKLFF. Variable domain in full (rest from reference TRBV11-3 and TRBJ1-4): EAGVVQSPRYKIIEKKQPVAFWCNPISGHNTLYWYLQNLGQGPELLIRYENEEAVDDSQLPKDRFSAERLKGVDSTLKIQPAELGDSAVYLCASSLKGDEKLFFGSGTQLSVL.

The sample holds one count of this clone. The DNA for the CDR3 is TGTGCCAGTAGTCCGCAGGACAGGGAGAACACTGAAGCTTTCTTT. Amino acids: CASSPQDRENTEAFF. The genes are TRBV19 and TRBJ1-1; 8 bases map to TRBD1. V lost 5 bases, J lost 1 base, and 6 bases stayed unmatched. Germline V gene data show CDR1 as LNHDA and CDR2 as SQIVND (reference sequence). The CDR3 runs 15 residues.

The CDR3 is CASSFGVGQGRADTQYF. DNA of the CDR3: TGCGCCAGCAGTTTTGGGGTGGGACAGGGACGCGCAGATACGCAGTATTTT. The chain is built from TRBV5-1 and TRBJ2-3; 9 positions agree with TRBD1. The trim removed 5 bases at V and 4 bases at J, leaving 14 bases unmatched. The CDR3 extends over 17 amino acids. The V gene's germline CDR1 is SGHRS and CDR2 YFSETQ.

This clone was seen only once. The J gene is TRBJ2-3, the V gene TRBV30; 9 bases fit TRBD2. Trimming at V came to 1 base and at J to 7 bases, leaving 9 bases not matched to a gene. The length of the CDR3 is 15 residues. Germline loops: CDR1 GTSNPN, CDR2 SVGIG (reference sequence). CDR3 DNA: TGTGCCTGGAGTGCAGGCTGGGCGGGGGGGAATACGCAGTATTTT. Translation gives CAWSAGWAGGNTQYF.

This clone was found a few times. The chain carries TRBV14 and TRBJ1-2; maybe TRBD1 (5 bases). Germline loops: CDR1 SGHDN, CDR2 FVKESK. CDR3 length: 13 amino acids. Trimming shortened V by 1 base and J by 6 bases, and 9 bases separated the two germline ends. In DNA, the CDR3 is TGTGCCAGCAGCCAAGGGGGCGGCGATGGCTACACCTTC. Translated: CASSQGGGDGYTF.

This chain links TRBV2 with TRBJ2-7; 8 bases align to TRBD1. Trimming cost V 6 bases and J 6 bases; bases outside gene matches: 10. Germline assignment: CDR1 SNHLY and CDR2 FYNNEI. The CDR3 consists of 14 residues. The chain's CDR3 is CASRGFGQGLEQYF. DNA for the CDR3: TGTGCCAGCAGGGGATTCGGACAGGGCCTCGAGCAGTACTTC.

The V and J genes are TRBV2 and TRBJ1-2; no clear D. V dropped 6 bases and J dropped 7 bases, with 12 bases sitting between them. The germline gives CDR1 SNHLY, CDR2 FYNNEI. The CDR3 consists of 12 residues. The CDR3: CASSLRNSGYTF. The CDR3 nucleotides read TGTGCCAGCAGCCTGAGGAATTCTGGCTACACCTTC.

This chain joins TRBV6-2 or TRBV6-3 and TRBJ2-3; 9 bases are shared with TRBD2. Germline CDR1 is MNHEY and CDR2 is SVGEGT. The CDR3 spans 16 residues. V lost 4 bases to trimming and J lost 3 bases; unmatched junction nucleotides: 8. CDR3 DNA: TGTGCCAGCAGTTTTCCCGGGAGCGGGAGGACAGATACGCAGTATTTT. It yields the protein CASSFPGSGRTDTQYF.

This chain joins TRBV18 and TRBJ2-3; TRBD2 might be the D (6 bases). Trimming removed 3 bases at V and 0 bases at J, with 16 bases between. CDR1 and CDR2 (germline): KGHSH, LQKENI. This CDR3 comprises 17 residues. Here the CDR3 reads CASSPTMIGTSTDTQYF. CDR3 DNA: TGTGCCAGCTCACCGACGATGATAGGGACTAGCACAGATACGCAGTATTTT. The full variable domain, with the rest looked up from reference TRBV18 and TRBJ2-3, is NAGVMQNPRHLVRRRGQEARLRCSPMKGHSHVYWYRQLPEEGLKFMVYLQKENIIDESGMPKERFSAEFPKEGPSILRIQQVVRGDSAAYFCASSPTMIGTSTDTQYFGPGTRLTVL.

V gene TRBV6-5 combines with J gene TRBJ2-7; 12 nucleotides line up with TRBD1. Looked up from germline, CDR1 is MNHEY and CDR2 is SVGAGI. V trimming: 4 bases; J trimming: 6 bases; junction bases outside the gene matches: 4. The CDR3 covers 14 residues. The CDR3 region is CASSSGDRGPEQYF. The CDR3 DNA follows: TGTGCCAGCAGTTCAGGGGACAGGGGGCCCGAGCAGTACTTC.

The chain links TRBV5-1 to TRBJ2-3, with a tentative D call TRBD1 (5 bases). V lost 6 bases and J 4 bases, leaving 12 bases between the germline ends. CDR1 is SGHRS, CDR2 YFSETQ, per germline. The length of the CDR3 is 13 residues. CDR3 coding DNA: TGCGCCAGCAATCCAGGGTTCCCAGATACGCAGTATTTT. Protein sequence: CASNPGFPDTQYF.

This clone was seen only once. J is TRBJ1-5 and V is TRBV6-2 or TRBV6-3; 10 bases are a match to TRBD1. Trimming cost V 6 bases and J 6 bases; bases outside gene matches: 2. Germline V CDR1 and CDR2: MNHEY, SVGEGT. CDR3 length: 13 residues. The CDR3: CASSRQGAQPQHF. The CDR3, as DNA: TGTGCCAGCAGCCGACAGGGGGCTCAGCCCCAGCATTTT.

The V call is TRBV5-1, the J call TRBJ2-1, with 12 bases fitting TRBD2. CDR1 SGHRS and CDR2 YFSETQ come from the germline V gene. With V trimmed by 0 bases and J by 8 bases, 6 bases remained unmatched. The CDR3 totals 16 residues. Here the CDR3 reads CASSLVPSGGAHEQFF. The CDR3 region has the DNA TGCGCCAGCAGCTTGGTGCCTAGCGGGGGGGCACATGAGCAGTTCTTC.

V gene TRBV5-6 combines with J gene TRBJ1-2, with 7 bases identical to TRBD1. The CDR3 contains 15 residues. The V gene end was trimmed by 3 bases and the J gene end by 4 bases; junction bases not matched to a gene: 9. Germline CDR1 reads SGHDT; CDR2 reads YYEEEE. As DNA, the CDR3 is TGTGCCAGCAGCTCCTCCGGGACAGCCCGCTATGGCTACACCTTC. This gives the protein CASSSSGTARYGYTF.

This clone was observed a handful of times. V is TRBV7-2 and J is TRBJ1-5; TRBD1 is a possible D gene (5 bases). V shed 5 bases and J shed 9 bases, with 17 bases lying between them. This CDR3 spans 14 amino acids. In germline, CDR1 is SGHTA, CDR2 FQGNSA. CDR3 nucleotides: TGTGCCAGCAGCCCGGGTGGGGCTCGGTTGCCCCAGCATTTT. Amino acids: CASSPGGARLPQHF.

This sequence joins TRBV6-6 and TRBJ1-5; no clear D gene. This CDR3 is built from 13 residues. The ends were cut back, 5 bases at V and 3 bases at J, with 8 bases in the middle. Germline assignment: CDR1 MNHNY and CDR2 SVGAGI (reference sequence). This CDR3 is CASSEGFNQPQHF. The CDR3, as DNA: TGTGCCAGCAGTGAGGGATTCAATCAGCCCCAGCATTTT.

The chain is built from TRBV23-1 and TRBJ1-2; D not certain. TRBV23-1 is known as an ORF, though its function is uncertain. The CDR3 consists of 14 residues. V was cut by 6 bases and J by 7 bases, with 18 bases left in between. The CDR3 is CASSPPGLKAGYTF. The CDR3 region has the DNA TGCGCCAGCAGCCCGCCCGGGTTAAAGGCTGGCTACACCTTC.

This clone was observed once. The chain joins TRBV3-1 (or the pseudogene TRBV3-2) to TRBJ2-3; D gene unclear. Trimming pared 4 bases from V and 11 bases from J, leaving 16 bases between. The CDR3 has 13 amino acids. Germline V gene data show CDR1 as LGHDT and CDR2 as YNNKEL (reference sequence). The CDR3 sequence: CASSPTGTVGQYF. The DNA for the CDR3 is TGTGCCAGCAGCCCGACTGGCACCGTTGGGCAGTATTTT.